Each of the 6 T cell receptor beta chains below was sequenced from the same sample in a study of shared clonotypes between healthy human individuals. Naive CD8 cells lacked CD45RO, underwent positive selection for CCR7 and left out terminally differentiated effector memory CD45RA+ cells. The assay was immunoSEQ multiplex PCR, and TCRdb's table has in-frame clones only and misses some. This table has some 740,000 clones, roughly 92% appearing once. Source material: naive CD8+ T cells sorted from blood. These receptors were taken from a man aged 30 to 39 in good health.

The V and J genes are TRBV6-6 and TRBJ2-5; the match to TRBD2 covers 7 bases. The CDR3 sequence is 15 residues long. The germline CDR1 and CDR2 sequences are MNHNY and SVGAGI (reference sequence). The V segment lost 6 bases and the J segment 2 bases; nucleotides outside the gene matches: 9. CDR3 amino acids: CASRPRLAQQETQYF. Written as DNA, the CDR3 is TGTGCCAGCAGACCACGACTAGCACAACAAGAGACCCAGTACTTC.

The chain combines TRBV19 with TRBJ2-3; TRBD2 matches at 14 bases. After removal of 6 bases from V and 4 bases from J, the junction contained 9 bases not matched to a gene. Germline V lookup: CDR1 LNHDA, CDR2 SQIVND (reference sequence). The CDR3 totals 17 residues. For the CDR3, the DNA is TGTGCCAGTAGCCCCGGACTAGCGGGAGGAGTGGCAGATACGCAGTATTTT. Translated: CASSPGLAGGVADTQYF.

The V and J genes are TRBV19 and TRBJ1-1, with D perhaps matching TRBD1 (5 bases). Germline CDR1 is LNHDA and CDR2 is SQIVND (reference sequence). V was shortened by 3 bases and J by 7 bases, with 12 bases between the two germline ends. The CDR3 contains 13 residues. CDR3 DNA sequence: TGTGCCAGTAGTATTTCAGGGCCGGTTGAAGCTTTCTTT. It encodes CASSISGPVEAFF.

The chain is built from TRBV14 and TRBJ2-1; tentatively, D is TRBD2 (6 bases). CDR3 length: 18 residues. Germline lookup yields CDR1 SGHDN and CDR2 FVKESK. Trimming stripped 1 base from V and 0 bases from J, with 16 bases between. The CDR3 protein is CASSQGAPLASSYNEQFF. DNA of the CDR3: TGTGCCAGCAGCCAAGGCGCCCCCCTAGCGAGCTCCTACAATGAGCAGTTCTTC. Combining the CDR3 with reference TRBV14 and TRBJ2-1 gives the whole variable domain EAGVTQFPSHSVIEKGQTVTLRCDPISGHDNLYWYRRVMGKEIKFLLHFVKESKQDESGMPNNRFLAERTGGTYSTLKVQPAELEDSGVYFCASSQGAPLASSYNEQFFGPGTRLTVL.

This chain connects TRBV25-1 to TRBJ2-7; 9 bases match TRBD1. CDR3 length equals 13 residues. The V gene's germline CDR1 is MGHDK and CDR2 SYGVNS. After removal of 4 bases from V and 4 bases from J, the junction contained 2 bases not matched to a gene. DNA of the CDR3: TGTGCCAGCAGTGTCGGACAGGGGTACGAGCAGTACTTC. This codes for CASSVGQGYEQYF.

The chain links TRBV7-9 to TRBJ2-7, with 11 bases matching TRBD1. The CDR3 extends over 16 amino acids. V was pared by 10 bases and J by 4 bases, with 15 bases of the junction left unmatched. Germline CDR1 reads SEHNR; CDR2 reads FQNEAQ (reference sequence). DNA for the CDR3: TGTGCCACCCAACCCGGACAGGGGGCTAATAGGTACGAGCAGTACTTC. It specifies CATQPGQGANRYEQYF.